The clone carrying this TCR beta chain was counted a few times. The sample belongs to a study of shared clonotypes between healthy human individuals. Using immunoSEQ multiplex PCR, the repertoire was profiled, and TCRdb retains in-frame clones only, with some absent. The repertoire has about 2.1 million clones, 85% to 95% of them found once; the top ten carry about 1.7%. Germline-derived CDR1 and CDR2 are MDHEN and SYDVKM. Between the trimmed V and J ends, which lost 7 bases and 10 bases, there was a span of 19 bases. The CDR3 extends over 13 amino acids. Cells designated naive CD8 were CD45RO-negative and were positively selected for CCR7, with terminally differentiated effector memory CD45RA+ cells excluded. Every donor was a Caucasian adult from Nashville, Tennessee.

The clonotype originates from a young man in good health. Some clones in this sample may be carry-over from other donors' samples. This chain uses TRBV28 with TRBJ1-2; D remains unclear. The specimen was naive CD8+ T cells from PBMCs. The DNA for the CDR3 is TGTGCCAGCAACCCAACGGCCAGTGGGGACTACACCTTC. It specifies CASNPTASGDYTF.